Each of the 28 T cell receptor beta chains below was sequenced from the same sample in a study of cytomegalovirus exposure and HLA in healthy donors. Primers: 60 Vbeta forward and 13 Jbeta reverse. Generated by immunoSEQ multiplex PCR, the TCRdb table keeps only in-frame clones and is missing some. Here the sample spans roughly 230,000 clones, around 90% being singletons. Material for sequencing was PBMCs. Receptors originate from a girl aged 2-10 years in good health and CMV-seronegative.

The rearrangement uses TRBV6-5 and TRBJ1-6, with D possibly TRBD1 on 6 matching bases. V was trimmed by 0 bases and J by 10 bases, leaving 16 bases between them. This CDR3 region has 16 residues. Germline V gene sequence: CDR1 MNHEY, CDR2 SVGAGI. The CDR3 protein is CASSYSLRGGGSPLHF. The CDR3 bases are TGTGCCAGCAGTTACTCCCTGAGAGGGGGTGGATCACCCCTCCACTTT.

V usage is TRBV10-3 and J usage is TRBJ1-1; D may be TRBD1 (5 bases). V lost 11 bases and J lost 0, with 16 bases in between. The germline gives CDR1 ENHRY, CDR2 SYGVKD. The CDR3 length is 14 residues. CDR3 coding DNA: TGTGCCCACGGGACGGGGGGACTGAACACTGAAGCTTTCTTT. Amino acid sequence: CAHGTGGLNTEAFF.

The CDR3 protein is CASSRVDYEQYF. The DNA of the CDR3 is TGTGCCAGCTCACGCGTTGACTACGAGCAGTACTTC. This chain links TRBV18 with TRBJ2-7; D is ambiguous. This CDR3 has 12 amino acids. CDR1 is KGHSH, CDR2 LQKENI, per germline. V lost 4 bases to trimming and J lost 3 bases, with 7 bases between them.

The rearrangement links TRBV6-5 to TRBJ1-2; 7 nucleotides agree with TRBD1. This CDR3 has 15 residues. The germline gives CDR1 MNHEY, CDR2 SVGAGI. The J segment lost 3 bases and the V segment lost 2 bases, leaving 6 bases of the junction unmatched. CDR3 nucleotides: TGTGCCAGCAGTTACAAGCAGGGGGGTGACTATGGCTACACCTTC. Its protein is CASSYKQGGDYGYTF.

The chain joins TRBV6-6 to TRBJ1-2, with a weak D call TRBD1 (5 bases). Trimming cost V 5 bases and J 4 bases, with 11 bases left between them. This CDR3 comprises 13 residues. The germline V gene encodes CDR1 MNHNY and CDR2 SVGAGI (reference sequence). The CDR3 DNA follows: TGTGCCAGCAGTCCTGGGGGGTTCTATGGCTACACCTTC. It is translated as CASSPGGFYGYTF.

This chain uses TRBV12-5 with TRBJ1-4, with 7 bases aligning to TRBD1. This CDR3 spans 18 amino acids. Germline V CDR1 and CDR2: LGHNT, FRNRAP. Trimming at V came to 1 base and at J to 8 bases, leaving 16 bases not matched to a gene. CDR3 sequence: CASGLAVTSKGGNEKLFF. The CDR3 nucleotides are TGTGCTAGTGGTTTGGCAGTGACGTCGAAAGGGGGCAACGAAAAACTGTTTTTT.

V usage is TRBV9 and J usage is TRBJ2-4, with 9 nucleotides matching TRBD1. The CDR3 runs 15 residues. Germline V lookup: CDR1 SGDLS, CDR2 YYNGEE. Germline trimming cut 3 bases from V and 4 bases from J; bases unmatched to any gene: 5. Here the CDR3 reads CASSALGQGKNIQYF. The CDR3 DNA reads as TGTGCCAGCAGCGCTCTCGGACAGGGGAAAAACATTCAGTACTTC.

This clone appeared a single time. The chain recombines TRBV10-3 with TRBJ1-5, with 7 bases aligning to TRBD1. This CDR3 has 14 residues. Germline-derived CDR1 and CDR2 are ENHRY and SYGVKD. J gave up 5 bases and V 6 bases, and 7 bases lay outside the gene matches. CDR3 nucleotides: TGTGCCATCAGCACAGGGGAGGCCGATCAGCCCCAGCATTTT. Translating gives CAISTGEADQPQHF.

This clone was counted a single time. The rearrangement joins TRBV19 to TRBJ1-4; TRBD1 aligns across 10 bases. Germline trimming cut 5 bases from V and 2 bases from J; bases unmatched to any gene: 8. Germline V gene sequence: CDR1 LNHDA, CDR2 SQIVND (reference sequence). The CDR3 covers 17 residues. CDR3 bases: TGTGCCAGTAGTCCGGACGGGACAGGGGTGACTAATGAAAAACTGTTTTTT. Translated: CASSPDGTGVTNEKLFF.

The genes are TRBV6-1 and TRBJ2-7, with 12 bases that match TRBD2. Germline-derived CDR1 and CDR2 are MNHNS and SASEGT. With V trimmed by 10 bases and J by 3 bases, 4 bases remained unmatched. The CDR3 consists of 13 residues. The CDR3 loop is CATGLAGIYEQYF. The CDR3 DNA reads TGTGCCACCGGACTAGCGGGGATCTACGAGCAGTACTTC.

In its sample, this clone was seen once. V gene TRBV19 combines with J gene TRBJ1-5; TRBD1 aligns across 7 bases. The CDR3 is 15 residues long. CDR1 LNHDA and CDR2 SQIVND come from the germline V gene (reference sequence). J gave up 4 bases and V 1 base, and 4 bases lay outside the gene matches. The CDR3 coding sequence is TGTGCCAGTAGTATAGGGGCAGGGGGTAATCAGCCCCAGCATTTT. Amino acid sequence: CASSIGAGGNQPQHF.

This chain links TRBV5-6 with TRBJ1-2; 8 bases fit TRBD1. The CDR3 runs to 16 residues. From germline, CDR1 is SGHDT and CDR2 YYEEEE. Trimming removed 6 bases from V and 3 bases from J; junction bases left unmatched: 13. CDR3 amino acids: CASTTVGPGGDYGYTF. CDR3 bases: TGTGCCAGCACCACTGTAGGGCCAGGGGGCGACTATGGCTACACCTTC.

The chain joins TRBV10-3 to TRBJ1-1, with unresolved D. The germline CDR1 and CDR2 sequences are ENHRY and SYGVKD. V was clipped by 9 bases and J by 0 bases, with 17 bases between them. This CDR3 is 15 amino acids long. CDR3 DNA sequence: TGTGCCATGTCTCAATCGGGAAACATGAACACTGAAGCTTTCTTT. Protein sequence: CAMSQSGNMNTEAFF.

The genes are TRBV6-5 and TRBJ2-7; D call uncertain. Trimming left V 5 bases short and J 4 bases short, with 18 bases between. Germline CDR1 is MNHEY and CDR2 is SVGAGI. This CDR3 is 15 amino acids long. The chain's CDR3 is CASSRTSPLMYEQYF. The CDR3 nucleotides are TGTGCCAGCAGTCGTACCTCCCCCCTAATGTACGAGCAGTACTTC.

The sample holds a few counts of this clone. The chain links TRBV5-4 to TRBJ2-3, with TRBD2 as a possible D gene (5 bases). Trimming took 0 bases from V and 6 from J, leaving 8 bases between them. The CDR3 totals 13 residues. Per germline, CDR1 SGHNT and CDR2 YYREEE (reference sequence). In DNA form, the CDR3 reads TGTGCCAGCAGCTTGGGAGGGCGGGATACGCAGTATTTT. Its protein is CASSLGGRDTQYF.

In this sample, this clone turned up a few times. The rearrangement uses TRBV10-2 and TRBJ1-2; 7 positions agree with TRBD1. CDR3 length: 15 residues. J lost 2 bases, V lost 7 bases, and 10 bases had no gene match. The V gene's germline CDR1 is WSHSY and CDR2 SAAADI. The CDR3 region is CASINTGDQNYGYTF. The DNA of the CDR3 is TGCGCCAGCATTAACACAGGGGACCAAAACTATGGCTACACCTTC.

This rearrangement joins TRBV10-2 to TRBJ2-1; TRBD2 matches 10 bases. J lost 8 bases, V lost 3 bases, and 7 bases had no gene match. CDR3 size: 15 residues. The germline V gene encodes CDR1 WSHSY and CDR2 SAAADI. CDR3: CASSDKASGSYEQFF. CDR3 DNA sequence: TGCGCCAGCAGTGATAAGGCTAGCGGGAGCTATGAGCAGTTCTTC.

This sequence joins TRBV15 and TRBJ1-1; no definite D call. V shed 0 bases and J shed 7 bases, with 12 bases lying between them. The germline gives CDR1 LNHNV, CDR2 YYDKDF (reference sequence). The CDR3 extends over 14 amino acids. The CDR3 region has the DNA TGTGCCACCAGCAGAGATAGGGCGGGCGATGAAGCTTTCTTT. Residues: CATSRDRAGDEAFF.

V gene TRBV7-8 combines with J gene TRBJ1-5, with D perhaps matching TRBD1 (5 bases). The germline V gene has CDR1 SGHVS and CDR2 FQNEAQ. This CDR3 has 14 residues. V lost 1 base to trimming and J lost 3 bases, with 7 bases between them. CDR3 residues: CASSLGGVNQPQHF. In DNA form, the CDR3 reads TGTGCCAGCAGCTTAGGGGGGGTCAATCAGCCCCAGCATTTT. The variable domain in full, completed from reference TRBV7-8 and TRBJ1-5, reads GAGVSQSPRYKVAKRGQDVALRCDPISGHVSLFWYQQALGQGPEFLTYFQNEAQLDKSGLPSDRFFAERPEGSVSTLKIQRTQQEDSAVYLCASSLGGVNQPQHFGDGTRLSIL.

A note on this clone: One end of the junction is discordant with germline, which a read error may explain. This rearrangement joins TRBV30 to TRBJ2-7; TRBD2 agrees at 15 bases. CDR1 GTSNPN and CDR2 SVGIG come from the germline V gene (reference sequence). The CDR3 is 19 residues long. In nucleotides, the CDR3 is TGTGCCTGGACTTATCCGGGACTAGCGGGAGGTTGGGATAGCTACAAGCAGTACTTC. It is translated as CAWTYPGLAGGWDSYKQYF.

Regarding this clone: One end of the junction varies from germline; a read error may be responsible. The chain couples TRBV7-9 to TRBJ2-5; 9 nucleotides agree with TRBD2. Germline lookup yields CDR1 SEHNR and CDR2 FQNEAQ (reference sequence). The CDR3 is 17 amino acids. For the CDR3, the DNA is TGTTCCAGCAGCTGGGGGACATTAGCGGGGGTACAAGAGACCCAGTACTTC. Amino acids: CSSSWGTLAGVQETQYF.

This rearrangement joins TRBV10-1 to TRBJ2-1; 9 bases are a match to TRBD2. The CDR3 loop spans 17 amino acids. The V gene's germline CDR1 is WNHNN and CDR2 SYGVQD (reference sequence). V was clipped by 5 bases and J by 7 bases; unmatched bases: 15. CDR3 protein: CASSNPGGTSLRNEQFF. The CDR3 coding sequence is TGCGCCAGCAGTAACCCCGGAGGGACTAGCCTAAGAAATGAGCAGTTCTTC.

The chain uses TRBV4-1 and TRBJ2-7; 10 bases fit TRBD1. The V segment lost 0 bases and the J segment 6 bases; nucleotides outside the gene matches: 5. The CDR3 has 15 amino acids. Per germline, CDR1 MGHRA and CDR2 YSYEKL. The CDR3 sequence: CASSQDRRTGGEQYF. The CDR3 coding sequence is TGCGCCAGCAGCCAAGATCGGCGGACAGGGGGCGAGCAGTACTTC.

As for this clone: Other nucleotide sequences from this sample produce the same CDR3. V is TRBV2 and J is TRBJ2-1; 15 bases line up with TRBD2. Per the germline V gene, CDR1 is SNHLY and CDR2 is FYNNEI. V gave up 5 bases and J gave up 4 bases; unmatched junction bases: 6. This CDR3 contains 17 residues. The CDR3 loop reads CASSPGLAGGGYNEQFF. CDR3 coding DNA: TGTGCCAGCAGTCCCGGACTAGCGGGGGGGGGATACAATGAGCAGTTCTTC.

The chain has TRBV29-1 and TRBJ2-1, with 7 bases that match TRBD1. From germline, CDR1 is SQVTM and CDR2 ANQGSEA. V lost 7 bases to trimming and J lost 4 bases; unmatched junction nucleotides: 4. CDR3 length: 12 amino acids. The CDR3 DNA reads TGCAGCGCGGGACAGATATACAATGAGCAGTTCTTC. The encoded protein is CSAGQIYNEQFF.

The J gene is TRBJ2-7, the V gene TRBV6-5; D is uncertain. The CDR3 loop spans 15 amino acids. V was pared by 6 bases and J by 0 bases, with 15 bases between. Germline assignment: CDR1 MNHEY and CDR2 SVGAGI. CDR3 nucleotides: TGTGCCAGCAGCACAACTACCCTGAGCTCCTACGAGCAGTACTTC. Translating it yields CASSTTTLSSYEQYF.

V gene TRBV30 combines with J gene TRBJ2-7; TRBD1 might be the D (6 bases). Trimming stripped 6 bases from V and 7 bases from J, with 16 bases between. CDR1 GTSNPN and CDR2 SVGIG come from the germline V gene (reference sequence). This CDR3 comprises 12 residues. CDR3 nucleotides: TGTGCCTGCACAGGGTTAAGGGGAGAGCAGTACTTC. It encodes CACTGLRGEQYF. Complete variable domain (other parts from reference TRBV30 and TRBJ2-7): SQTIHQWPATLVQPVGSPLSLECTVEGTSNPNLYWYRQAAGRGLQLLFYSVGIGQISSEVPQNLSASRPQDRQFILSSKKLLLSDSGFYLCACTGLRGEQYFGPGTRLTVT.

A single count supports this clone. The J gene is TRBJ2-7, the V gene TRBV13, with 12 bases aligning to TRBD1. Per germline, CDR1 PRHDT and CDR2 FYEKMQ (reference sequence). After removal of 4 bases from V and 3 bases from J, the junction contained 13 bases not matched to a gene. This CDR3 has 18 residues. This CDR3 reads CASSSTARDRGLLYEQYF. The CDR3 DNA reads TGTGCCAGCAGCTCCACCGCCCGGGACAGGGGGCTCCTCTACGAGCAGTACTTC.